One and the same sample provided the 28 T cell receptor beta chains below, sequenced in a study of vaccination and CD4 T cells after COVID-19. For these receptors, no antigen is known. The treatment: roughly 10-day PBMC culture with coronavirus spike peptide pools or control peptides (ViraFEST assay). Oncomine TCR Beta short-read sequencing was applied to DNA from cultured CD4+ T cells. From the PCR reads, TCRdb called clonotypes with MiXCR, one entry per CDR3 protein. The repertoire has some 3,500 distinct CDR3 sequences, under 20% of them found once; the top ten carry approximately 25%. The material sequenced was CD4+ T cells from blood, cultured in vitro. These receptors all come from a human donor who had recovered from COVID-19.

This clonotype is medium-sized (0.01 to 0.1%) by share. The chain combines TRBV30 with TRBJ1-2; maybe TRBD1 (5 bases). V lost 2 bases and J 4 bases, leaving 11 bases between the germline ends. Per germline, CDR1 GTSNPN and CDR2 SVGIG (reference sequence). This CDR3 region has 13 residues. The CDR3 DNA reads as TGTGCCTGGAGTATGCGAGGGGCCTATGGCTACACCTTC. Amino acids: CAWSMRGAYGYTF.

Only a few counts were recorded for this clonotype. This chain uses TRBV20-1 with TRBJ1-1; D possibly corresponds to TRBD1 (6 bases). The CDR3 loop spans 12 amino acids. Looked up from germline, CDR1 is DFQATT and CDR2 is SNEGSKA (reference sequence). This chain's CDR3 is CSEGGLNTEAFF. The CDR3 DNA sequence: TGCAGCGAGGGGGGGCTGAACACTGAAGCTTTCTTT.

In its sample, this clonotype ranks as medium-sized. V gene TRBV12-3 or TRBV12-4 combines with J gene TRBJ2-5; D is undetermined. The CDR3 loop spans 12 amino acids. Trimming removed 6 bases at V and 7 bases at J, with 12 bases between. The CDR3 DNA reads TGTGCCAGCAGGACCACCGTGGGGACCCAGTACTTC. It codes for CASRTTVGTQYF.

This clonotype was seen more than once but under ten times. The chain is built from TRBV7-8 and TRBJ1-1; the D gene is possibly TRBD1 (5 bases). The germline CDR1 and CDR2 sequences are SGHVS and FQNEAQ. CDR3 length equals 13 residues. Trimming removed 1 base from V and 7 bases from J, with 10 bases in between. The CDR3 spells CASSLGGQFEAFF. The CDR3 nucleotides are TGTGCCAGCAGCTTAGGGGGCCAGTTTGAAGCTTTCTTT. Looking up the rest from reference TRBV7-8 and TRBJ1-1 gives the full variable domain: GAGVSQSPRYKVAKRGQDVALRCDPISGHVSLFWYQQALGQGPEFLTYFQNEAQLDKSGLPSDRFFAERPEGSVSTLKIQRTQQEDSAVYLCASSLGGQFEAFFGQGTRLTVV.

This clonotype is labeled as medium-sized. The chain combines TRBV15 with TRBJ2-2; the D is unclear. Trimming pared 0 bases from V and 5 bases from J, leaving 4 bases between. This CDR3 has 13 amino acids. From germline, CDR1 is LNHNV and CDR2 YYDKDF (reference sequence). The DNA for the CDR3 is TGTGCCACCAGCAGAGACAAGACCGGGGAGCTGTTTTTT. Encoded protein: CATSRDKTGELFF.

This clonotype came up a few times. The gene calls are TRBV4-1 and TRBJ1-3; 7 positions match TRBD1. Germline CDR1 MGHRA, CDR2 YSYEKL. J gave up 1 base and V 3 bases, and 3 bases lay outside the gene matches. The CDR3 has 15 amino acids. CDR3 nucleotides: TGCGCCAGCAGCCACCGGGACAGTTCTGGAAACACCATATATTTT. Translation gives CASSHRDSSGNTIYF.

This clonotype was detected a few times. This sequence joins TRBV20-1 and TRBJ1-5; 7 positions match TRBD1. CDR3 size: 15 residues. The V gene end was trimmed by 0 bases and the J gene end by 6 bases; junction bases not matched to a gene: 8. Per germline, CDR1 DFQATT and CDR2 SNEGSKA (reference sequence). The CDR3 bases are TGCAGTGCTAGAGATTCAGGCAGGGGGGTTCAGCCCCAGCATTTT. Its translation: CSARDSGRGVQPQHF.

By share, this clonotype ranks as medium-sized. The chain recombines TRBV27 with TRBJ1-4; D unclear. Trimming cost V 0 bases and J 8 bases, with 10 bases left between them. CDR3 length equals 14 residues. Germline V gene data show CDR1 as MNHEY and CDR2 as SMNVEV (reference sequence). In DNA form, the CDR3 reads TGTGCCAGCAGTTTATCGTTCGGGCTGGAAAAACTGTTTTTT. Protein product: CASSLSFGLEKLFF.

V and J are TRBV7-9 and TRBJ1-3; the D is unclear. V gave up 4 bases and J gave up 2 bases, with 12 bases separating them. CDR3 length: 15 amino acids. Germline assignment: CDR1 SEHNR and CDR2 FQNEAQ (reference sequence). CDR3 sequence: CASSSPGGAGNTIYF. CDR3 bases: TGTGCCAGCAGCTCCCCGGGCGGGGCTGGAAACACCATATATTTT.

In its sample, this clonotype is medium-sized. V and J are TRBV7-2 and TRBJ2-7, with unresolved D. Germline CDR1 SGHTA, CDR2 FQGNSA. V was pared by 5 bases and J by 0 bases, with 5 bases between. The CDR3 has 12 residues. Here the CDR3 DNA reads TGTGCCAGCAGCCTCAGCTCCTACGAGCAGTACTTC. Its translation: CASSLSSYEQYF.

This clonotype was counted a few times. V gene TRBV6-1 combines with J gene TRBJ2-5; D is perhaps TRBD1 (6 bases). The CDR3 consists of 14 residues. Trimming left V 4 bases short and J 5 bases short, with 14 bases between. The V gene's germline CDR1 is MNHNS and CDR2 SASEGT. CDR3 nucleotide sequence: TGTGCCAGCAGTGTAACAGGGTTAGCGGAGACCCAGTACTTC. It yields the protein CASSVTGLAETQYF.

The gene calls are TRBV5-1 and TRBJ1-6; 9 bases are a match to TRBD1. The CDR3 runs 13 residues. Germline values: CDR1 SGHRS, CDR2 YFSETQ. The V gene end was trimmed by 7 bases and the J gene end by 10 bases; junction bases not matched to a gene: 6. The CDR3 here is CASRDRDRSPLHF. The CDR3 bases are TGCGCCAGCCGGGACAGGGACAGGTCACCCCTCCACTTT.

V is TRBV5-1 and J is TRBJ2-2; 11 nucleotides agree with TRBD1. The CDR3 runs to 18 residues. Germline CDR1 SGHRS, CDR2 YFSETQ. V shed 3 bases and J 0 bases; nucleotides not matched to a gene: 7. In nucleotides, the CDR3 is TGCGCCAGCAGCTCGGAACGGACAGGGGGCTCGAACACCGGGGAGCTGTTTTTT. Amino acids: CASSSERTGGSNTGELFF.

The gene calls are TRBV20-1 and TRBJ2-3, with no clear D. The CDR3 covers 11 residues. The germline CDR1 and CDR2 sequences are DFQATT and SNEGSKA (reference sequence). V was cut by 8 bases and J by 2 bases, with 8 bases left in between. As DNA, the CDR3 is TGCAGTCCGCAGGTCACAGATACGCAGTATTTT. It is translated as CSPQVTDTQYF.

V usage is TRBV5-5 and J usage is TRBJ1-1, with a tentative D call TRBD1 (5 bases). In germline, CDR1 is SGHKS, CDR2 YYEKEE (reference sequence). This CDR3 has 16 amino acids. Trimming took off 0 bases at V and 6 bases at J, with 18 bases between the two ends. The CDR3 loop is CASSLEGTVAYAEAFF. As DNA, the CDR3 is TGTGCCAGCAGCTTGGAGGGGACTGTCGCGTACGCTGAAGCTTTCTTT.

This clonotype was seen a handful of times. The chain couples TRBV2 to TRBJ1-5; perhaps TRBD1 as D (5 bases). The CDR3 length is 17 residues. CDR1 is SNHLY and CDR2 is FYNNEI in the germline V gene. V lost 4 bases and J 5 bases, leaving 21 bases between the germline ends. CDR3: CASSALGGTGIYQPQHF. The CDR3 coding sequence is TGTGCCAGCAGTGCACTTGGCGGGACGGGAATCTATCAGCCCCAGCATTTT.

The chain links TRBV19 to TRBJ1-1; no firm D call. The CDR3 sequence is 11 residues long. Trimming removed 4 bases from V and 5 bases from J, with 5 bases in between. Germline CDR1 and CDR2: LNHDA and SQIVND (reference sequence). CDR3 in DNA: TGTGCCAGTAGTACGAGGACTGAAGCTTTCTTT. Amino acids: CASSTRTEAFF. The whole variable domain, remainder taken from reference TRBV19 and TRBJ1-1, is DGGITQSPKYLFRKEGQNVTLSCEQNLNHDAMYWYRQDPGQGLRLIYYSQIVNDFQKGDIAEGYSVSREKKESFPLTVTSAQKNPTAFYLCASSTRTEAFFGQGTRLTVV.

The rearrangement uses TRBV25-1 and TRBJ2-1; either TRBD1 or TRBD2 may fit D (6 bases each). Trimming took 0 bases from V and 8 from J, leaving 20 bases between them. Looked up from germline, CDR1 is MGHDK and CDR2 is SYGVNS. The CDR3 covers 17 residues. This CDR3 is CASSEYGRRVEGDEQFF. The DNA of the CDR3 is TGTGCCAGCAGTGAATACGGACGGAGGGTCGAGGGGGATGAGCAGTTCTTC.

The chain joins TRBV7-9 to TRBJ2-7, with D tentatively TRBD2 (5 bases). This CDR3 is built from 13 residues. Trimming removed 5 bases at V and 2 bases at J, with 10 bases between. Germline CDR1 is SEHNR and CDR2 is FQNEAQ (reference sequence). The CDR3 loop is CASSRSGPYEQYF. Here the CDR3 DNA reads TGTGCCAGCAGCAGGAGCGGCCCCTACGAGCAGTACTTC.

This clonotype was counted between two and nine times. The chain couples TRBV7-2 to TRBJ2-3; 7 bases fit TRBD2. The CDR3 loop spans 16 amino acids. Germline-derived CDR1 and CDR2 are SGHTA and FQGNSA. Trimming removed 5 bases from V and 11 bases from J; junction bases left unmatched: 19. As DNA, the CDR3 is TGTGCCAGCAGCCCAAGTTCTGGGCCCTCGGGAGGAGGGCAGTATTTT. Its translation is CASSPSSGPSGGGQYF.

This clonotype was recorded a few times. J is TRBJ1-2 and V is TRBV12-3 or TRBV12-4; D not certain. The CDR3 covers 15 residues. The V end lost 5 bases, the J end lost 8 bases, and 21 bases lay between the germline ends. CDR3 residues: CASSPPGQTSQGYTF. The CDR3, as DNA: TGTGCCAGCAGTCCCCCGGGCCAAACTAGTCAAGGCTACACCTTC.

This clonotype was observed a few times. This chain connects TRBV5-4 to TRBJ2-7, with D maybe TRBD2 (6 bases). The CDR3 contains 15 residues. Between the trimmed V and J ends, which lost 4 bases and 4 bases, there was a span of 18 bases. CDR1 and CDR2 (germline): SGHNT, YYREEE (reference sequence). CDR3 loop: CASSQRWGDQYEQYF. The CDR3 bases are TGTGCCAGCAGCCAGAGGTGGGGGGATCAATACGAGCAGTACTTC.

The chain uses TRBV11-3 and TRBJ2-5; 13 nucleotides align to TRBD2. This CDR3 is built from 22 residues. Trimming at V came to 5 bases and at J to 1 base, leaving 22 bases not matched to a gene. The germline V gene encodes CDR1 SGHNT and CDR2 YENEEA. The CDR3 protein is CASSHPGQGTGTSGVFQETQYF. The CDR3 DNA sequence: TGTGCCAGCAGCCACCCGGGACAGGGAACCGGGACTAGCGGGGTATTCCAAGAGACCCAGTACTTC.

V usage is TRBV5-1 and J usage is TRBJ2-7, with 7 positions matching TRBD2. The CDR3 has 14 amino acids. V shed 2 bases, J shed 5 bases, and the junction held 7 bases outside the gene matches. Germline V gene data show CDR1 as SGHRS and CDR2 as YFSETQ. Here the CDR3 DNA reads TGCGCCAGCAGCTTAGGCGGGGGTTCCGACGAGCAGTACTTC. As protein: CASSLGGGSDEQYF. Drawing the rest from reference TRBV5-1 and TRBJ2-7, the complete variable domain is KAGVTQTPRYLIKTRGQQVTLSCSPISGHRSVSWYQQTPGQGLQFLFEYFSETQRNKGNFPGRFSGRQFSNSRSEMNVSTLELGDSALYLCASSLGGGSDEQYFGPGTRLTVT.

V and J are TRBV18 and TRBJ2-5, with D possibly TRBD1 on 6 matching bases. V was cut by 6 bases and J by 3 bases, with 14 bases left in between. This CDR3 has 14 amino acids. Looked up from germline, CDR1 is KGHSH and CDR2 is LQKENI. CDR3 bases: TGTGCCAGCTCCCTGACAGGCCTAGAAGAGACCCAGTACTTC. The encoded protein is CASSLTGLEETQYF.

For this clonotype: A much larger clonotype is one base distant, so this may be a read error. Here the CDR3 omits its conserved ending phenylalanine or tryptophan, so a read error is the likely source. The J gene is TRBJ1-6, the V gene TRBV6-1, with TRBD1 matching 9 bases. CDR1 is MNHNS and CDR2 is SASEGT in the germline V gene. CDR3 length equals 16 residues. Trimming at V came to 6 bases and at J to 1 base, leaving 4 bases not matched to a gene. The CDR3 nucleotides read TGTGCCAGCAGCTCCGGGACAGGGTCCTATAATTCACCCCTCCACTCT. Translating it yields CASSSGTGSYNSPLHS.

By sample fraction, this clonotype is medium-sized. The J gene is TRBJ1-1, the V gene TRBV6-2 or TRBV6-3, with TRBD1 matching 10 bases. Germline lookup yields CDR1 MNHEY and CDR2 SVGEGT. There are 13 residues in the CDR3. The trim removed 10 bases at V and 5 bases at J, leaving 7 bases unmatched. The CDR3 sequence is CAIQDRGGTEAFF. The CDR3 coding sequence is TGTGCCATCCAGGACAGGGGGGGAACTGAAGCTTTCTTT.

The CDR3 sequence: CSALSGGAITDTQYF. CDR3 nucleotides: TGCAGTGCTTTGAGCGGGGGGGCGATCACAGATACGCAGTATTTT. The chain recombines TRBV20-1 with TRBJ2-3; 10 bases align to TRBD2. Germline V gene sequence: CDR1 DFQATT, CDR2 SNEGSKA (reference sequence). This CDR3 contains 15 residues. Trimming at V came to 5 bases and at J to 2 bases, leaving 7 bases not matched to a gene.